This T cell receptor beta chain was identified during a study of blood T cell repertoires in COVID-19. Study-level background: T cells, B-cell-depleted T cells, or PBMCs supplied cDNA or gDNA.

V lost 6 bases to trimming and J lost 4 bases, with 16 bases between them. The CDR3 has 14 residues. The germline gives CDR1 SQVTM, CDR2 ANQGSEA. As originally analysed: From reference gene primer amplification, estimates of nucleated cell counts were derived. The table came from immunoSEQ multiplex PCR; TCRdb's copy has only in-frame clones and leaves some out. D and trimming come from the DNA, and the V and J calls and clone size come from that table. The data contain 150,000 or so clones, over 70% of them seen just once; the ten biggest clones take up approximately 6.2%. The receptor was isolated from a man older than 75 with acute or convalescent COVID-19. Sequenced material: peripheral blood. This chain uses TRBV29-1 with TRBJ2-1; maybe TRBD2 (5 bases). The CDR3 nucleotides are TGCAGCGTAGCCTTAGGAGGCATATACAATGAGCAGTTCTTC. Amino acid sequence: CSVALGGIYNEQFF.